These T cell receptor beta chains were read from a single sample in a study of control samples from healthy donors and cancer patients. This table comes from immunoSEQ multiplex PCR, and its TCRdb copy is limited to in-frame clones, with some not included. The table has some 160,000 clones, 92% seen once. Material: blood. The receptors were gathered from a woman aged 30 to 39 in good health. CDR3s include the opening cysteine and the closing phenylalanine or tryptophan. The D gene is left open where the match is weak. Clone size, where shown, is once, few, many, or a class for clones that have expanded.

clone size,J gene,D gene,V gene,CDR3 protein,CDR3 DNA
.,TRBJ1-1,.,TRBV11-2,CASSARMNTEAFF,TGTGCCAGCAGCGCCCGGATGAACACTGAAGCTTTCTTT
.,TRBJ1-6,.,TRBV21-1,CASTKAGGNSPLHF,TGTGCCAGCACCAAGGCCGGAGGTAATTCACCCCTCCACTTT
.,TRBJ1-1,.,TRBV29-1,CSVDRVLNTEAFF,TGCAGCGTTGACAGGGTGCTTAACACTGAAGCTTTCTTT
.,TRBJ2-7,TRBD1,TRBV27,CASRGGQGAYEQYF,TGTGCCAGCAGAGGAGGACAGGGGGCCTACGAGCAGTACTTC
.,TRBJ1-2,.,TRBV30,CAWSVLGWGADYGYTF,TGTGCCTGGAGTGTACTAGGCTGGGGGGCCGACTATGGCTACACCTTC
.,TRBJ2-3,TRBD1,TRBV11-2,CASSIGTDRADTQYF,TGTGCCAGCAGCATCGGGACAGATCGAGCAGATACGCAGTATTTT
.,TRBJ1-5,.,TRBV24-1,CATSDFSNQPQHF,TGTGCCACCAGTGACTTTAGCAATCAGCCCCAGCATTTT
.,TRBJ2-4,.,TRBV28,CASSLLGVAKNIQYF,TGTGCCAGCAGTTTATTGGGGGTGGCCAAAAACATTCAGTACTTC
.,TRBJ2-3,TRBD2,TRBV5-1,CASSLDGLAGGTSTDTQYF,TGCGCCAGCAGCTTGGACGGACTAGCGGGAGGAACCTCCACAGATACGCAGTATTTT
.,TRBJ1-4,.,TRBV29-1,CSVEKGMDEKLFF,TGCAGCGTTGAAAAGGGGATGGATGAAAAACTGTTTTTT
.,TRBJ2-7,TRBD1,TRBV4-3,CASSQEGGQGPYEQYF,TGCGCCAGCAGCCAAGAAGGAGGACAGGGGCCGTACGAGCAGTACTTC
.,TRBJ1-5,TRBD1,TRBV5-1,CASSDGQGSQPQHF,TGCGCCAGCAGCGACGGACAGGGGTCCCAGCCCCAGCATTTT
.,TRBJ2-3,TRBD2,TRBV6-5,CASSLAGGPTDTQYF,TGTGCCAGCAGCCTAGCGGGAGGGCCCACAGATACGCAGTATTTT
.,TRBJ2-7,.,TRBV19,CASSTSGEQYF,TGTGCCAGTAGTACAAGTGGGGAGCAGTACTTC
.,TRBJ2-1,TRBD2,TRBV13,CASSSSPSGRADNEQFF,TGTGCCAGCAGCTCTTCTCCTAGCGGGAGGGCTGACAATGAGCAGTTCTTC
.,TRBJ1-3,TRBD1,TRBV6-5,CASSQGASGNTIYF,TGTGCCAGCAGTCAGGGGGCTTCTGGAAACACCATATATTTT
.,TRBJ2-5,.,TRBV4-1,CASSQVSGGETQYF,TGCGCCAGCAGCCAAGTCAGCGGTGGAGAGACCCAGTACTTC
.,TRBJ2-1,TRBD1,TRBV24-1,CATSDQGQPYNEQFF,TGTGCCACCAGTGATCAGGGACAGCCCTACAATGAGCAGTTCTTC
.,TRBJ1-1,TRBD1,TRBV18,CASSPRDREGTEAFF,TGTGCCAGCTCACCTCGTGACAGGGAGGGCACTGAAGCTTTCTTT
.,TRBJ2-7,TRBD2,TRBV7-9,CASSTKGGGSSYEQYF,TGTGCCAGCAGCACCAAGGGCGGGGGTAGCTCCTACGAGCAGTACTTC
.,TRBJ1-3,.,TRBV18,CASLRGSGNTIYF,TGTGCCAGCTTAAGGGGGTCTGGAAACACCATATATTTT
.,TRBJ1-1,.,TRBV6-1,CASSESVRTEAFF,TGTGCCAGCAGTGAATCAGTAAGGACTGAAGCTTTCTTT
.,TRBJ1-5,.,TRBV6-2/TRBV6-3,CASSYSFGGNQPQHF,TGTGCCAGCAGTTACTCGTTCGGGGGGAATCAGCCCCAGCATTTT
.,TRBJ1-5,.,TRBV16,CASSERVHLGNQPQHF,TGTGCCAGCAGCGAAAGGGTTCACCTGGGAAATCAGCCCCAGCATTTT
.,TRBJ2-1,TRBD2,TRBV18,CASSPRSGLAEVEQFF,TGTGCCAGCTCACCCCGTTCCGGACTAGCGGAGGTCGAGCAGTTCTTC
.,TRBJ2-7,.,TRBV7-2,CASSLGVQSSYEQYF,TGTGCCAGCAGCTTAGGTGTACAGTCCTCCTACGAGCAGTACTTC
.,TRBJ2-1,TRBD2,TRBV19,CASSRGLAGASYNEQFF,TGTGCCAGTAGTAGAGGACTAGCGGGAGCCTCCTACAATGAGCAGTTCTTC
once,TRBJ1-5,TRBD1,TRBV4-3,CASSQGRGRNSNQPQHF,TGCGCCAGCAGCCAAGGAAGGGGGCGTAATAGCAATCAGCCCCAGCATTTT
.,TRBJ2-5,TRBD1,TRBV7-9,CASSRDRASETQYF,TGTGCCAGCAGCCGGGACAGGGCAAGCGAGACCCAGTACTTC
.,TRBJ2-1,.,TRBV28,CASSLRGKRDNEQFF,TGTGCCAGCAGTTTAAGAGGAAAGAGGGACAATGAGCAGTTCTTC
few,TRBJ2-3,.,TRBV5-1,CASSLDQSTDTQYF,TGCGCCAGCAGCTTGGATCAGAGCACAGATACGCAGTATTTT
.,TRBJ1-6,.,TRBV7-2,CASSTRTGGDSPLHF,TGTGCCAGCAGCACCCGGACCGGTGGAGATTCACCCCTCCACTTT
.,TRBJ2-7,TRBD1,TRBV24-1,CATSERTGAEQYF,TGTGCCACCAGTGAGCGGACAGGGGCGGAGCAGTACTTC
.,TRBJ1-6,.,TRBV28,CASSSFWLATHNSPLHF,TGTGCCAGCAGTTCCTTTTGGTTGGCCACTCATAATTCACCCCTCCACTTT
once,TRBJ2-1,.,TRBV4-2,CASSQETRVSNEQFF,TGTGCCAGCAGCCAAGAAACTAGGGTAAGCAATGAGCAGTTCTTC
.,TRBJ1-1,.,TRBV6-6,CASSKPSGTRVMGAFF,TGTGCCAGCAGTAAACCTTCCGGGACAAGGGTTATGGGGGCTTTCTTT
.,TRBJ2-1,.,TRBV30,CAWSALLAAYNEQFF,TGTGCCTGGAGTGCCCTCTTAGCGGCCTACAATGAGCAGTTCTTC
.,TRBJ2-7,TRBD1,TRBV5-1,CASSLGTGVYEQYF,TGCGCCAGCAGCTTGGGGACAGGGGTCTACGAGCAGTACTTC
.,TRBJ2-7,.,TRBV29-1,CSSLGAPGDYEQYF,TGCAGCTCTTTGGGCGCCCCCGGGGACTACGAGCAGTACTTC